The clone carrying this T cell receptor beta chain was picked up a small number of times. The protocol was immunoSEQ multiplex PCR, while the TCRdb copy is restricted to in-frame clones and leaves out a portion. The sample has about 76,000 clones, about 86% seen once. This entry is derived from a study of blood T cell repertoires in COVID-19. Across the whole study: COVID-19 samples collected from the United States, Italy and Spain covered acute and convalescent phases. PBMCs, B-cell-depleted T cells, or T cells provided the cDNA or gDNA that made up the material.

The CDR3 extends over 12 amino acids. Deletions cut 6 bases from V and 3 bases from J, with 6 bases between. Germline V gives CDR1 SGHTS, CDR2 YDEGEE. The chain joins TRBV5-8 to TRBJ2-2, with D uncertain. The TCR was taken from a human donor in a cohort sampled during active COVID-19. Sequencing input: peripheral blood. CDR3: CASTLYTGELFF. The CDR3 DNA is TGTGCCAGCACCCTGTACACCGGGGAGCTGTTTTTT.